The next 17 T cell receptor beta chains were all read from a single sample in a study of blood T cell repertoires in COVID-19. The protocol was immunoSEQ multiplex PCR, while the TCRdb copy is restricted to in-frame clones and leaves out a portion. The sample lists 100,000 to 150,000 clones, 85% to 90% seen once, with 3% to 5% in the top ten. Sequenced material: peripheral blood. These receptors all stem from a man aged 55 to 69 with acute or convalescent COVID-19.

In DNA form, the CDR3 reads TGTGCCAGCAGTCCCCGACAGAGCCAGATCTACGAGCAGTACTTC. Its translation: CASSPRQSQIYEQYF. The J gene is TRBJ2-7, the V gene TRBV6-5, with D maybe TRBD1 (5 bases). V was clipped by 5 bases and J by 3 bases, with 17 bases between them. This CDR3 contains 15 residues. Per the germline V gene, CDR1 is MNHEY and CDR2 is SVGAGI.

The V gene is TRBV7-9, the J gene TRBJ2-5; D unclear. This CDR3 is built from 14 residues. The V gene lost 4 bases and the J gene lost 1 base, with 10 bases spanning the gap. Per germline, CDR1 SEHNR and CDR2 FQNEAQ (reference sequence). CDR3 amino acids: CASSSLSVQETQYF. The CDR3 region has the DNA TGTGCCAGCAGCTCTTTAAGCGTCCAAGAGACCCAGTACTTC.

The chain couples TRBV28 to TRBJ2-5, with 10 positions matching TRBD1. CDR1 MDHEN and CDR2 SYDVKM come from the germline V gene. The length of the CDR3 is 16 residues. The trim removed 5 bases at V and 2 bases at J, leaving 8 bases unmatched. In DNA, the CDR3 is TGTGCCAGCAGTCACGGACAGGGGGTTTATCAAGAGACCCAGTACTTC. This sequence encodes CASSHGQGVYQETQYF.

This chain links TRBV7-8 with TRBJ2-7, with 10 positions matching TRBD2. From germline, CDR1 is SGHVS and CDR2 FQNEAQ. The CDR3 loop spans 14 amino acids. The trim removed 3 bases at V and 6 bases at J, leaving 5 bases unmatched. CDR3 amino acids: CASSFLTSGREQYF. Written as DNA, the CDR3 is TGTGCCAGCAGCTTCCTGACTAGCGGGCGCGAGCAGTACTTC.

The V call is TRBV19, the J call TRBJ2-5; the match to TRBD2 covers 12 bases. The germline V gene encodes CDR1 LNHDA and CDR2 SQIVND (reference sequence). The CDR3 spans 15 residues. The V and J ends lost 6 bases and 1 base, in that order; junction bases with no gene match: 3. The CDR3 spells CASRLAGGLQETQYF. CDR3 DNA sequence: TGTGCCAGTAGGCTAGCGGGAGGGCTCCAAGAGACCCAGTACTTC.

A single count supports this clone. V is TRBV27 and J is TRBJ1-6; D gene ambiguous. This CDR3 has 13 amino acids. V was clipped by 10 bases and J by 5 bases, with 12 bases between them. Germline-derived CDR1 and CDR2 are MNHEY and SMNVEV (reference sequence). CDR3 residues: CATSTQHNSPLHF. CDR3 sequence (DNA): TGTGCCACATCTACACAGCATAATTCACCCCTCCACTTT.

The CDR3 reads CASSLSHRRDRYYEQYF. The CDR3 region has the DNA TGTGCCAGCAGTTTATCGCACCGCCGGGACAGGTACTACGAGCAGTACTTC. This sequence joins TRBV27 and TRBJ2-7; 8 positions agree with TRBD1. The CDR3 consists of 17 residues. With 0 bases clipped from V and 3 bases from J, the junction kept 10 bases outside the gene matches. The germline CDR1 and CDR2 sequences are MNHEY and SMNVEV (reference sequence).

J is TRBJ1-2 and V is TRBV6-6; unclear D gene. There are 15 residues in the CDR3. The germline V gene encodes CDR1 MNHNY and CDR2 SVGAGI (reference sequence). V lost 0 bases and J lost 2, with 10 bases in between. The DNA for the CDR3 is TGTGCCAGCAGTTACTCTCTAGAGGCCAACTATGGCTACACCTTC. Translated, it gives CASSYSLEANYGYTF.

CDR3 in DNA: TGTGCCAGCAGCTTTTCCGACAGGGGGTCATATGGCTACACCTTC. This codes for CASSFSDRGSYGYTF. V usage is TRBV7-9 and J usage is TRBJ1-2; 9 positions match TRBD1. The length of the CDR3 is 15 residues. Germline CDR1 is SEHNR and CDR2 is FQNEAQ (reference sequence). V was pared by 3 bases and J by 5 bases, with 7 bases of the junction left unmatched.

V and J are TRBV6-2 or TRBV6-3 and TRBJ1-1; D gene uncertain. The V and J ends lost 1 base and 4 bases respectively, with 7 bases between them. The CDR3 is 13 residues long. In germline, CDR1 is MNHEY, CDR2 SVGEGT. The CDR3 DNA sequence: TGTGCCAGCAGTTACTTCGGCGGCACTGAAGCTTTCTTT. Translation: CASSYFGGTEAFF.

The chain couples TRBV19 to TRBJ2-5; 7 nucleotides match TRBD2. Trimming took 5 bases from V and 9 from J; bases not matched to a gene: 6. The CDR3 contains 12 residues. Germline values: CDR1 LNHDA, CDR2 SQIVND (reference sequence). CDR3 residues: CASSPSGRAQYF. As DNA, the CDR3 is TGTGCCAGTAGTCCGTCGGGGAGGGCCCAGTACTTC.

This clone was detected once. The chain links TRBV29-1 to TRBJ2-1; 9 bases are shared with TRBD2. CDR3 length: 14 amino acids. The V gene's germline CDR1 is SQVTM and CDR2 ANQGSEA. J was trimmed by 5 bases and V by 4 bases; bases with no gene match: 6. The CDR3 coding sequence is TGCAGCGTTGCTGCGGCTAGCGGGGACAATGAGCAGTTCTTC. Amino acid sequence: CSVAAASGDNEQFF.

The rearrangement uses TRBV28 and TRBJ2-7; 15 bases fit TRBD2. This CDR3 region has 17 residues. Germline V gene data show CDR1 as MDHEN and CDR2 as SYDVKM. Trimming at V came to 6 bases and at J to 0 bases, leaving 6 bases not matched to a gene. Written as DNA, the CDR3 is TGTGCCAGCAGCCTCCCGGGACTAGCGGGGGGCTCCTACGAGCAGTACTTC. Its protein is CASSLPGLAGGSYEQYF.

CDR3 in DNA: TGCGCCAGCAGCTCCGGGACAGGCCAAGAGACCCAGTACTTC. As protein: CASSSGTGQETQYF. V gene TRBV5-1 combines with J gene TRBJ2-5, with 8 bases lining up with TRBD1. V lost 3 bases, J lost 1 base, and 2 bases stayed unmatched. The CDR3 spans 14 residues. Per the germline V gene, CDR1 is SGHRS and CDR2 is YFSETQ.

The chain carries TRBV5-8 and TRBJ2-7, with D possibly matching TRBD2 (5 bases). Trimming left V 0 bases short and J 0 bases short, with 10 bases between. The CDR3 spans 15 residues. The V gene's germline CDR1 is SGHTS and CDR2 YDEGEE. Here the CDR3 DNA reads TGTGCCAGCAGCTTGGTTGATGGGAGCTCCTACGAGCAGTACTTC. Translation gives CASSLVDGSSYEQYF. The full variable domain, rest sourced from reference TRBV5-8 and TRBJ2-7, is EAGVTQSPTHLIKTRGQQATLRCSPISGHTSVYWYQQALGLGLQFLLWYDEGEERNRGNFPPRFSGRQFPNYSSELNVNALELEDSALYLCASSLVDGSSYEQYFGPGTRLTVT.

This sequence joins TRBV6-5 and TRBJ2-7, with 9 bases fitting TRBD1. The CDR3 extends over 15 amino acids. The germline CDR1 and CDR2 sequences are MNHEY and SVGAGI. The junction had 12 bases not matched to a gene; V was cut back by 7 bases and J by 5 bases. The CDR3 sequence is CASINTGTGKHEQYF. The DNA for the CDR3 is TGTGCCAGCATCAATACCGGGACAGGGAAACACGAGCAGTACTTC.

The chain links TRBV12-5 to TRBJ1-1; 7 positions match TRBD1. Trimming at V came to 1 base and at J to 3 bases, leaving 8 bases not matched to a gene. This CDR3 is built from 16 residues. Germline V gives CDR1 LGHNT, CDR2 FRNRAP. This chain's CDR3 is CASGLDQQGIYTEAFF. Here the CDR3 DNA reads TGTGCTAGTGGTTTGGACCAACAGGGGATATACACTGAAGCTTTCTTT.